This T cell receptor (beta chain) came from a study of CD8+CD57+ T cells in acquired aplastic anemia. Patients chosen for sequencing had CD8+CD57+ cells that had expanded, as shown by flow cytometry. This clonotype appeared many times. Genomic DNA, serving as template, underwent TCR beta VDJ and CDR3 profiling. TCRdb reprocessed the reads via MiXCR and lists one record per CDR3 protein. The sample lists approximately 130,000 distinct CDR3 sequences; about 43% were seen once. Germline V gene lookup returns CDR1 SGHAT and CDR2 FQDESV (reference sequence). The germline V and J ends were trimmed by 3 bases and 2 bases, with 13 bases remaining between them. CDR3 length equals 16 residues.

The chain links TRBV11-1 to TRBJ1-4; D might be TRBD1 (6 bases). The sequenced sample consisted of sorted CD4+, CD8+, or CD8+CD57+ T cells (not recorded which) from PBMCs. This clonotype originated in a human donor with aplastic anemia. DNA of the CDR3: TGTGCCAGCAGCTTGGTGGGGGCGCAGACTAATGAAAAACTGTTTTTT. Amino acid sequence: CASSLVGAQTNEKLFF.